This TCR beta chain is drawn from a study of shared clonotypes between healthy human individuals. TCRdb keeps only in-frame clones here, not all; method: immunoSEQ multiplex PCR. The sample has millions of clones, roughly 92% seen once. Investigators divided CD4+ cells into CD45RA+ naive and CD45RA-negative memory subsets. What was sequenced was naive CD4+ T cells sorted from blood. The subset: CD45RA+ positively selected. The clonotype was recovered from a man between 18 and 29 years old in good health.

This CDR3 is CASSFGLVENSPLHF. DNA for the CDR3: TGTGCCAGCAGCTTTGGATTGGTCGAAAATTCACCCCTCCACTTT. This sequence joins TRBV11-2 and TRBJ1-6; D not certain. The germline CDR1 and CDR2 sequences are SGHAT and FQNNGV. V was pared by 3 bases and J by 7 bases, with 13 bases between. This CDR3 is built from 15 residues.